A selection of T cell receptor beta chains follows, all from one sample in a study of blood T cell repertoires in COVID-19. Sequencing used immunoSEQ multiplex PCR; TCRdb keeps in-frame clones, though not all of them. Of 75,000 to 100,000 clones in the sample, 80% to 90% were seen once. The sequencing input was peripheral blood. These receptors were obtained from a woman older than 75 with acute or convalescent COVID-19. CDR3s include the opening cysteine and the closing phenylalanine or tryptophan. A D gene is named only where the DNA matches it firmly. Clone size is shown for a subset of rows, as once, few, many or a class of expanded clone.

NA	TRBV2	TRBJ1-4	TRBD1	CASNDRAQGEKLFF	TGTGCCAGCAACGACAGGGCGCAGGGGGAAAAACTGTTTTTT
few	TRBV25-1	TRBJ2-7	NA	CASSESGSSYEQYF	TGTGCCAGCAGTGAATCAGGCAGCTCCTACGAGCAGTACTTC
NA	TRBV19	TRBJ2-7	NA	CASSTTGSYEQYF	TGTGCCAGTAGTACCACAGGCTCCTACGAGCAGTACTTC
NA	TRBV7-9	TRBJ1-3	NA	CASIRGGNTIYF	TGTGCCAGCATCCGGGGAGGAAACACCATATATTTT
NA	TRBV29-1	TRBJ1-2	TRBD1	CSVAGGDSYGYTF	TGCAGCGTTGCAGGGGGCGATAGCTATGGCTACACCTTC
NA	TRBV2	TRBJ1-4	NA	CASIRVPNEKLFF	TGTGCCAGCATCAGGGTGCCTAATGAAAAACTGTTTTTT
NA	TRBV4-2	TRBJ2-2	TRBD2	CASSQVLAGGPNTGELFF	TGTGCCAGCAGCCAAGTTTTAGCGGGGGGGCCGAACACCGGGGAGCTGTTTTTT
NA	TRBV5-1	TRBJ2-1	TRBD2	CASSATSGSYNEQFF	TGCGCCAGCAGCGCAACTAGCGGCTCCTACAATGAGCAGTTCTTC
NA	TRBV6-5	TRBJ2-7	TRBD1	CASRLQGLGTYEQYF	TGTGCCAGCAGATTACAGGGGCTGGGTACTTACGAGCAGTACTTC
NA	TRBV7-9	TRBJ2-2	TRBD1	CASSTQGGTGELFF	TGTGCCAGCAGCACACAGGGGGGCACCGGGGAGCTGTTTTTT
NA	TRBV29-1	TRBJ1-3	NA	CSVEGSSGNTIYF	TGCAGCGTTGAAGGGAGCTCTGGAAACACCATATATTTT
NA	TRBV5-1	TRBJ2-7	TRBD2	CASSLGGGPTYEQYF	TGCGCCAGCAGCTTAGGCGGGGGGCCAACCTACGAGCAGTACTTC
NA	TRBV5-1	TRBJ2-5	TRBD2	CASSLEGRGGAETQYF	TGCGCCAGCAGCTTGGAGGGTCGGGGGGGCGCTGAGACCCAGTACTTC
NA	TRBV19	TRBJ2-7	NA	CASSIGGSTYEQYF	TGTGCCAGTAGTATTGGAGGGAGTACATACGAGCAGTACTTC
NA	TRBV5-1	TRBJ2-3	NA	CASKTGGSSTDTQYF	TGCGCCAGCAAAACTGGGGGGAGTAGCACAGATACGCAGTATTTT
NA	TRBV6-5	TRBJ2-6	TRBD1	CASSPGQVGANVLTF	TGTGCCAGCAGTCCAGGACAGGTTGGGGCCAACGTCCTGACTTTC
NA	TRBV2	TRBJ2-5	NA	CASSGTVQETQYF	TGTGCCAGCAGTGGGACAGTCCAAGAGACCCAGTACTTC
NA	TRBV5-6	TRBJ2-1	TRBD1	CASSLTGGASLYNEQFF	TGTGCCAGCAGCCTAACAGGGGGCGCTTCCCTCTACAATGAGCAGTTCTTC
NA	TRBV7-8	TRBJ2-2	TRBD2	CASIESGTSGGNTGELFF	TGTGCCAGCATCGAATCCGGGACTAGCGGGGGCAACACCGGGGAGCTGTTTTTT
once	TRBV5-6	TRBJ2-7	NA	CASSLFLASYEQYF	TGTGCCAGCAGCTTGTTCCTAGCTTCCTACGAGCAGTACTTC
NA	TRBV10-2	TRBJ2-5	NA	CASSEVRETQYF	TGCGCCAGCAGTGAAGTGCGGGAGACCCAGTACTTC
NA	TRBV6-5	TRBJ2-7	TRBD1	CASSLIGTGVEQYF	TGTGCCAGCAGCCTCATAGGGACAGGGGTCGAGCAGTACTTC